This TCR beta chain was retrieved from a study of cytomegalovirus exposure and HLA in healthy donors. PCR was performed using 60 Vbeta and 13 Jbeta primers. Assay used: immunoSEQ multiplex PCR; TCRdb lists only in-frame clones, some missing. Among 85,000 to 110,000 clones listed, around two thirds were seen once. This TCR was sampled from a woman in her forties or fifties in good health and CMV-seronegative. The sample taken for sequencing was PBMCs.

The CDR3 loop reads CASSPYGGYTF. CDR3 in DNA: TGTGCCAGCAGCCCGTACGGTGGCTACACCTTC. The chain combines TRBV28 with TRBJ1-2; no clear D. The germline V and J ends were trimmed by 6 bases and 7 bases, with 9 bases remaining between them. The V gene's germline CDR1 is MDHEN and CDR2 SYDVKM. The CDR3 runs 11 residues.